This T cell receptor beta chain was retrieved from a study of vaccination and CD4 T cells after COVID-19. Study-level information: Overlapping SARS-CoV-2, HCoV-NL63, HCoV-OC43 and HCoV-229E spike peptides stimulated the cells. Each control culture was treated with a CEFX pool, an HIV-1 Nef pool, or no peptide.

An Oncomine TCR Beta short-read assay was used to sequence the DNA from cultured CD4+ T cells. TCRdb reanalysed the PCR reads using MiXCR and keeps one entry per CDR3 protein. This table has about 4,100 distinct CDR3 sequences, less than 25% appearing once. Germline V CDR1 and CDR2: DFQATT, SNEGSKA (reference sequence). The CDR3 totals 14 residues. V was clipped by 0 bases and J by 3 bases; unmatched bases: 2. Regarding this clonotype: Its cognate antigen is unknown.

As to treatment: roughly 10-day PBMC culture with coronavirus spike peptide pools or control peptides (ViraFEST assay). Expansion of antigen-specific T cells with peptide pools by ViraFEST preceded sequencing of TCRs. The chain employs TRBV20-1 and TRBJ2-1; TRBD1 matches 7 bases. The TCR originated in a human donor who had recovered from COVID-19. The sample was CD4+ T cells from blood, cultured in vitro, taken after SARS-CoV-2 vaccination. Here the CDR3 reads CSARDGTDYNEQFF. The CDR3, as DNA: TGCAGTGCTAGAGATGGGACAGACTACAATGAGCAGTTCTTC.